Listed below are T cell receptor beta chains from one sample, sequenced in a study of T cell repertoires in aging, cancer and after chemotherapy. Each CDR3 protein is one row after TCRdb ran MiXCR on the multiplex PCR reads. The table includes fewer than 6,000 distinct CDR3 sequences, around a quarter detected once. Sequencing was performed on blood. All receptors derive from a human donor with a blood cancer. Both conserved end residues are part of each CDR3. D genes are given only for firm matches. Size values are once, few and many counts, or a class for expanded clones, and some rows have none.

V gene: TRBV18; clone size: few; D gene: TRBD2; J gene: TRBJ2-1; CDR3 protein: CASSPRTSSDEQFF; CDR3 DNA: TGTGCCAGCTCACCAAGGACTAGCTCCGATGAGCAGTTCTTC
V gene: TRBV5-1; clone size: NA; D gene: TRBD2; J gene: TRBJ2-2; CDR3 protein: CASSPGLAGPIYGSGELFF; CDR3 DNA: TGCGCCAGCAGCCCGGGACTAGCGGGTCCAATATACGGTTCCGGGGAGCTGTTTTTT
V gene: TRBV6-1; clone size: medium-sized; D gene: TRBD2; J gene: TRBJ2-1; CDR3 protein: CASKGLAGVSGEQFF; CDR3 DNA: TGTGCCAGCAAGGGACTAGCGGGAGTTTCCGGCGAGCAGTTCTTC
V gene: TRBV5-6; clone size: NA; D gene: NA; J gene: TRBJ2-7; CDR3 protein: CASSLGAGSYEQYF; CDR3 DNA: TGTGCCAGCAGCTTGGGCGCAGGGTCCTACGAGCAGTACTTC
V gene: TRBV6-1; clone size: few; D gene: TRBD1; J gene: TRBJ1-5; CDR3 protein: CASSEAPGGFNQPQHF; CDR3 DNA: TGTGCCAGCAGTGAAGCTCCAGGGGGATTCAATCAGCCCCAGCATTTT
V gene: TRBV6-1; clone size: NA; D gene: NA; J gene: TRBJ1-2; CDR3 protein: CASSGVALDYNYTF; CDR3 DNA: TGTGCCAGCAGTGGGGTGGCACTGGACTATAACTACACCTTC
V gene: TRBV7-2; clone size: NA; D gene: TRBD1; J gene: TRBJ1-2; CDR3 protein: CASSLGQGTNGYTF; CDR3 DNA: TGTGCCAGCAGCTTGGGACAGGGGACTAATGGCTACACCTTC
V gene: TRBV12-3/TRBV12-4; clone size: NA; D gene: TRBD1; J gene: TRBJ1-1; CDR3 protein: CASSIGQGRTEAFF; CDR3 DNA: TGTGCCAGCAGCATCGGACAGGGAAGGACTGAAGCTTTCTTT
V gene: TRBV19; clone size: NA; D gene: TRBD1; J gene: TRBJ1-1; CDR3 protein: CASSPSTGVITEAFF; CDR3 DNA: TGTGCCAGTAGTCCGTCGACAGGGGTGATCACTGAAGCTTTCTTT
V gene: TRBV27; clone size: medium-sized; D gene: TRBD2; J gene: TRBJ2-1; CDR3 protein: CASTSLWTRRGNEQFF; CDR3 DNA: TGTGCCAGCACCTCCCTTTGGACTAGACGTGGCAATGAGCAGTTCTTC
V gene: TRBV29-1; clone size: medium-sized; D gene: NA; J gene: TRBJ2-3; CDR3 protein: CSVEDVAREWNTQYF; CDR3 DNA: TGCAGCGTTGAAGATGTCGCTCGGGAGTGGAATACGCAGTATTTT
V gene: TRBV12-3/TRBV12-4; clone size: NA; D gene: NA; J gene: TRBJ1-5; CDR3 protein: CASRVADNQPQHF; CDR3 DNA: TGTGCCAGCAGGGTGGCGGACAATCAGCCCCAGCATTTT
V gene: TRBV7-6; clone size: NA; D gene: NA; J gene: TRBJ2-2; CDR3 protein: CASSRDPNPTGELFF; CDR3 DNA: TGTGCCAGCAGCCGGGACCCCAACCCGACGGGGGAGCTGTTTTTT
V gene: TRBV10-3; clone size: medium-sized; D gene: TRBD1; J gene: TRBJ2-5; CDR3 protein: CAISASGQQETQYF; CDR3 DNA: TGTGCCATCAGTGCCTCGGGACAGCAAGAGACCCAGTACTTC
V gene: TRBV5-1; clone size: few; D gene: TRBD1; J gene: TRBJ2-2; CDR3 protein: CASSLWDRGTGELFF; CDR3 DNA: TGCGCCAGCAGCTTGTGGGACAGGGGAACCGGGGAGCTGTTTTTT
V gene: TRBV28; clone size: NA; D gene: NA; J gene: TRBJ1-2; CDR3 protein: CATLPGYTF; CDR3 DNA: TGTGCCACCCTCCCGGGCTACACCTTC
V gene: TRBV30; clone size: NA; D gene: TRBD1; J gene: TRBJ2-7; CDR3 protein: CAWSSDRDREQYF; CDR3 DNA: TGTGCCTGGAGTTCAGACAGGGACCGGGAGCAGTACTTC
V gene: TRBV11-3; clone size: large; D gene: NA; J gene: TRBJ1-1; CDR3 protein: CASSLDPWQGDTEAFF; CDR3 DNA: TGTGCCAGCAGCTTAGATCCCTGGCAGGGTGACACTGAAGCTTTCTTT
V gene: TRBV6-5; clone size: medium-sized; D gene: NA; J gene: TRBJ2-7; CDR3 protein: CATQTPGAGEQYF; CDR3 DNA: TGTGCCACTCAGACCCCCGGGGCCGGCGAGCAGTACTTC
V gene: TRBV19; clone size: NA; D gene: TRBD1; J gene: TRBJ2-7; CDR3 protein: CASSTGQGPYEQYF; CDR3 DNA: TGTGCCAGTAGTACCGGACAGGGCCCCTACGAGCAGTACTTC
V gene: TRBV12-3/TRBV12-4; clone size: medium-sized; D gene: NA; J gene: TRBJ2-5; CDR3 protein: CASTPGAAETQYF; CDR3 DNA: TGTGCCAGCACCCCAGGAGCGGCGGAGACCCAGTACTTC
V gene: TRBV15; clone size: NA; D gene: NA; J gene: TRBJ2-7; CDR3 protein: CATSPRDPRALNEQYF; CDR3 DNA: TGTGCCACCAGCCCTCGGGACCCGCGGGCCCTTAACGAGCAGTACTTC
V gene: TRBV7-2; clone size: large; D gene: TRBD2; J gene: TRBJ2-1; CDR3 protein: CASSLGGLAGNEQFF; CDR3 DNA: TGTGCCAGCAGCTTAGGGGGACTAGCGGGAAATGAGCAGTTCTTC
V gene: TRBV7-9; clone size: NA; D gene: NA; J gene: TRBJ1-1; CDR3 protein: CASSLMAEVTEAFF; CDR3 DNA: TGTGCCAGCAGCTTAATGGCAGAAGTTACTGAAGCTTTCTTT
V gene: TRBV19; clone size: medium-sized; D gene: NA; J gene: TRBJ2-1; CDR3 protein: CASSIPTLGREQFF; CDR3 DNA: TGTGCCAGTAGTATCCCAACCCTGGGGCGCGAGCAGTTCTTC
V gene: TRBV5-4; clone size: medium-sized; D gene: TRBD1; J gene: TRBJ2-3; CDR3 protein: CASNPPSGTVSTDTQYF; CDR3 DNA: TGTGCCAGCAACCCCCCCTCCGGGACAGTGAGCACAGATACGCAGTATTTT
V gene: TRBV6-1; clone size: medium-sized; D gene: TRBD2; J gene: TRBJ2-7; CDR3 protein: CATAGGPTYEQYF; CDR3 DNA: TGTGCCACTGCGGGGGGGCCAACCTACGAGCAGTACTTC
V gene: TRBV29-1; clone size: large; D gene: TRBD2; J gene: TRBJ2-3; CDR3 protein: CSALGGAGGTDTQYF; CDR3 DNA: TGCAGCGCCCTGGGTGGGGCGGGGGGAACAGATACGCAGTATTTT
V gene: TRBV7-9; clone size: NA; D gene: NA; J gene: TRBJ1-1; CDR3 protein: CASSSSPGAEAFF; CDR3 DNA: TGTGCCAGCAGCTCATCCCCCGGGGCTGAAGCTTTCTTT
V gene: TRBV5-6; clone size: medium-sized; D gene: TRBD2; J gene: TRBJ2-3; CDR3 protein: CASSLPGLAGGPDTQYF; CDR3 DNA: TGTGCCAGCAGCCTGCCGGGACTAGCGGGAGGGCCAGATACGCAGTATTTT
V gene: TRBV20-1; clone size: NA; D gene: NA; J gene: TRBJ1-2; CDR3 protein: CSAKVQGGGYTF; CDR3 DNA: TGCAGTGCCAAGGTCCAAGGGGGGGGCTACACCTTC
V gene: TRBV18; clone size: NA; D gene: NA; J gene: TRBJ1-4; CDR3 protein: CASLPPTGRGRMLATNEKLFF; CDR3 DNA: TGTGCCAGCTTACCACCTACAGGCAGGGGCAGAATGCTTGCAACTAATGAAAAACTGTTTTTT
V gene: TRBV20-1; clone size: NA; D gene: NA; J gene: TRBJ2-7; CDR3 protein: CSAILHIRGEQYF; CDR3 DNA: TGCAGTGCTATACTTCACATAAGAGGCGAGCAGTACTTC
V gene: TRBV6-1; clone size: medium-sized; D gene: NA; J gene: TRBJ2-7; CDR3 protein: CASSTDVGPLNF; CDR3 DNA: TGTGCCAGCAGTACCGACGTTGGTCCGCTGAACTTC
V gene: TRBV20-1; clone size: NA; D gene: NA; J gene: TRBJ2-1; CDR3 protein: CSASDRGNEQFF; CDR3 DNA: TGCAGTGCCTCGGACAGAGGCAATGAGCAGTTCTTC